This T cell receptor (beta chain) was recorded in a study of cytomegalovirus exposure and HLA in healthy donors. Overall study: Tens of millions of unique TCRs, all from HLA-typed donors, were included in an early release of the data.

Points from the study as a whole: The investigators catalogued 164 TCR beta chains as cytomegalovirus-associated.

The PCR was carried out with 60 Vbeta primers and 13 Jbeta primers. Under the authors' procedure: Roughly 81 million unique TCR beta chains, 9 million to 14 million shared, were counted in a later analysis. Here immunoSEQ multiplex PCR was the method, and the copy in TCRdb shows in-frame clones only, minus some. V and J calls and clone size are given by that table; D and trimming were obtained from the DNA. The profile covers under 150,000 clones, with more than 65% appearing a single time and 2% to 3% taken by the ten largest. Looked up from germline, CDR1 is MNHNS and CDR2 is SASEGT. The length of the CDR3 is 12 residues. Trimming left V 7 bases short and J 6 bases short, with 10 bases between. A word on this clone: Its antigen is still unknown.

The receptor was isolated from a woman aged 55-75 years in good health and CMV-seropositive. The sequencing input was PBMCs. The V gene is TRBV6-1, the J gene TRBJ1-5; no reliable D call. The CDR3, as DNA: TGTGCCAGCACTCCCGCCGGTCAGCCCCAGCATTTT. It is translated as CASTPAGQPQHF.